These T cell receptor beta chains were read from a single sample in a study of blood T cell repertoires in COVID-19. Sequenced by immunoSEQ multiplex PCR; TCRdb stores in-frame clones only, minus some. This table holds 90,000 to 100,000 clones, nearly 90% found once. The specimen sequenced was peripheral blood. The receptors originated from a man aged 65 to 79 with acute or convalescent COVID-19. The CDR3 runs from the conserved cysteine through the conserved F or W. D genes are given only for firm matches. For some rows the clone size is stated as once, few or many, or as a class when expanded; others skip it.

size: once
V: TRBV19
D: NA
J: TRBJ1-5
DNA: TGTGCCAGTAGTAAACTTAGCGGGAACCGACAGGCCCAGCATTTT
CDR3: CASSKLSGNRQAQHF

size: NA
V: TRBV19
D: TRBD1
J: TRBJ2-2
DNA: TGTGCCAGTAGTAGTGACAGGGATCAGCTGTACACCGGGGAGCTGTTTTTT
CDR3: CASSSDRDQLYTGELFF

size: NA
V: TRBV25-1
D: TRBD1
J: TRBJ2-3
DNA: TGTGCCAGCAGTGAATATCGAGGGGGCTGGACAGATACGCAGTATTTT
CDR3: CASSEYRGGWTDTQYF

size: NA
V: TRBV6-1
D: NA
J: TRBJ2-3
DNA: TGTGCCAGCAGTGAAGCCCGACGGACAAAGAGCACAGATACGCAGTATTTT
CDR3: CASSEARRTKSTDTQYF

size: NA
V: TRBV28
D: NA
J: TRBJ1-1
DNA: TGTGCCAGCAGTTTAGGGCCCCAATTAGCTGAAGCTTTCTTT
CDR3: CASSLGPQLAEAFF

size: NA
V: TRBV28
D: NA
J: TRBJ1-6
DNA: TGTGCCAGCAGTTTACAAGTAGAAAATTCACCCCTCCACTTT
CDR3: CASSLQVENSPLHF

size: NA
V: TRBV2
D: NA
J: TRBJ2-7
DNA: TGTGCCAGCAGGGCCGGAACAGACACCTACGAGCAGTACTTC
CDR3: CASRAGTDTYEQYF

size: NA
V: TRBV28
D: NA
J: TRBJ1-2
DNA: TGTGCCACGGGGGGACGGGGGCACGGAGGCTACACCTTC
CDR3: CATGGRGHGGYTF

size: NA
V: TRBV19
D: NA
J: TRBJ2-5
DNA: TGTGCCAGTAGTGCCCATCGGGACTGGCAGGGGGCCCAGTACTTC
CDR3: CASSAHRDWQGAQYF

size: NA
V: TRBV5-1
D: NA
J: TRBJ2-5
DNA: TGCGCCAGCAGCTTGGTTGCGACTCAAGAGACCCAGTACTTC
CDR3: CASSLVATQETQYF

size: NA
V: TRBV28
D: TRBD1
J: TRBJ1-2
DNA: TGTGCCAGCAGTTTACGGGGACAGGACTATGGCTACACCTTC
CDR3: CASSLRGQDYGYTF

size: NA
V: TRBV7-3
D: TRBD1
J: TRBJ1-5
DNA: TGTGCCAGCAGCTTAACCCTGGGACAGAATCAGCCCCAGCATTTT
CDR3: CASSLTLGQNQPQHF

size: NA
V: TRBV11-2
D: TRBD1
J: TRBJ1-3
DNA: TGTGCCAGCAGCTTAGTCGACAGGGGCTCTGGAAACACCATATATTTT
CDR3: CASSLVDRGSGNTIYF

size: NA
V: TRBV15
D: TRBD1
J: TRBJ2-1
DNA: TGTGCCACCAGCAGAGACCAGGGGGCGTACAATGAGCAGTTCTTC
CDR3: CATSRDQGAYNEQFF

size: NA
V: TRBV19
D: NA
J: TRBJ2-3
DNA: TGTGCCAGTAGTATGCCCGGGTCCACAGATACGCAGTATTTT
CDR3: CASSMPGSTDTQYF

size: NA
V: TRBV3-1/TRBV3-2
D: TRBD2
J: TRBJ2-3
DNA: TGTGCCAGCAGCCATAGGACTAGCGGAAAAGATACGCAGTATTTT
CDR3: CASSHRTSGKDTQYF

size: NA
V: TRBV5-1
D: TRBD2
J: TRBJ2-1
DNA: TGCGCCAGCAGTTTTAGCGGGGGGGTCTACAATGAGCAGTTCTTC
CDR3: CASSFSGGVYNEQFF

size: NA
V: TRBV28
D: NA
J: TRBJ2-2
DNA: TGTGCCAGCCTACAGTCCGCGAACACCGGGGAGCTGTTTTTT
CDR3: CASLQSANTGELFF

size: NA
V: TRBV9
D: TRBD1
J: TRBJ2-3
DNA: TGTGCCAGCGGAGCTGAGACAGGGGGCACAGATACGCAGTATTTT
CDR3: CASGAETGGTDTQYF

size: NA
V: TRBV13
D: NA
J: TRBJ1-1
DNA: TGTGCCAGCAGCTTAGAAGGGGTCACTGAAGCTTTCTTT
CDR3: CASSLEGVTEAFF

size: NA
V: TRBV5-4
D: NA
J: TRBJ1-1
DNA: TGTGCCAGCAGCCCGGGGGGCAGAAGGGACCATGAAGCTTTCTTT
CDR3: CASSPGGRRDHEAFF

size: NA
V: TRBV6-5
D: TRBD2
J: TRBJ2-2
DNA: TGTGCCACGCGGTGGAGCGGGGGGGCCGTGGGGGAGCTGTTTTTT
CDR3: CATRWSGGAVGELFF

size: NA
V: TRBV14
D: NA
J: TRBJ1-2
DNA: TGTGCCAGCAGTCTTAACCCCGGGAGGGGCTACACCTTC
CDR3: CASSLNPGRGYTF

size: few
V: TRBV9
D: NA
J: TRBJ2-2
DNA: TGTGCCAGTAGGGGGTTCGGCGGGGAGCTGTTTTTT
CDR3: CASRGFGGELFF

size: NA
V: TRBV19
D: TRBD1
J: TRBJ2-7
DNA: TGTGCCAGTAGTCCCGGGACAGGGGGCCCCAACGAGCAGTACTTC
CDR3: CASSPGTGGPNEQYF

size: NA
V: TRBV10-2
D: NA
J: TRBJ2-7
DNA: TGCGCCAGCACCTGGACAGTTGACGTCGAGCAGTACTTC
CDR3: CASTWTVDVEQYF

size: NA
V: TRBV5-6
D: NA
J: TRBJ1-6
DNA: TGTGCCAGCAGCTTGGACGGGTATGATTCACCCCTCCACTTT
CDR3: CASSLDGYDSPLHF

size: NA
V: TRBV20-1
D: NA
J: TRBJ1-2
DNA: TGCAGTGCTAGTACCAGGGTGAACTATGGCTACACCTTC
CDR3: CSASTRVNYGYTF

size: NA
V: TRBV2
D: TRBD1
J: TRBJ2-7
DNA: TGTGCCACCAGGACAGGGGTGGGCGACGAGCAGTACTTC
CDR3: CATRTGVGDEQYF

size: NA
V: TRBV2
D: TRBD2
J: TRBJ2-5
DNA: TGTGCCAGCCGATCGGGGGGATCTGGGACCCAGTACTTC
CDR3: CASRSGGSGTQYF

size: NA
V: TRBV7-9
D: TRBD1
J: TRBJ1-6
DNA: TGTGCCAGCAGCTTAGATTTAGGGACAGGGGTATCACCCCTCCACTTT
CDR3: CASSLDLGTGVSPLHF

size: NA
V: TRBV10-3
D: NA
J: TRBJ1-6
DNA: TGTGCCATCGGACAGTTTAACTCACCCCTCCACTTT
CDR3: CAIGQFNSPLHF

size: NA
V: TRBV18
D: NA
J: TRBJ1-6
DNA: TGTGCCAGCTCACCGGCCGGGGGGAACTCACCCCTCCACTTT
CDR3: CASSPAGGNSPLHF

size: NA
V: TRBV7-8
D: NA
J: TRBJ1-1
DNA: TGTGCCAGCAGCCTAAGACACCCGAACACTGAAGCTTTCTTT
CDR3: CASSLRHPNTEAFF

size: NA
V: TRBV10-1
D: NA
J: TRBJ1-2
DNA: TGCGCCAGCAGTGAGGCGAGAGAGCGGGCTGGCTACACCTTC
CDR3: CASSEARERAGYTF

size: NA
V: TRBV29-1
D: NA
J: TRBJ2-5
DNA: TGCAGCATCCGACAGGATTTAGGGGAGACCCAGTACTTC
CDR3: CSIRQDLGETQYF

size: NA
V: TRBV28
D: TRBD1
J: TRBJ1-3
DNA: TGTGCCAGCAGTTTACCCGGACAGGGAACGGGAAACACCATATATTTT
CDR3: CASSLPGQGTGNTIYF

size: NA
V: TRBV5-4
D: NA
J: TRBJ1-4
DNA: TGTGCCAGCACCCGGGGGTTAGGAGGTGAAAAACTGTTTTTT
CDR3: CASTRGLGGEKLFF

size: NA
V: TRBV24-1
D: TRBD2
J: TRBJ2-7
DNA: TGTGCCACCAGTGAGGAGCGGGGTGGCTACGAGCAGTACTTC
CDR3: CATSEERGGYEQYF

size: NA
V: TRBV9
D: NA
J: TRBJ1-2
DNA: TGTGCCAGCAGCGTAGGACAGGCGAGCTATGGCTACACCTTC
CDR3: CASSVGQASYGYTF